This TCR beta chain emerged from a study of regulatory T cells in long-lasting Graves disease. As to time point: newly diagnosed GD, antithyroid drugs for less than 3 months. Generation of the TCR library employed RNA extracted from PBMCs. CDR1 and CDR2 from the germline V gene are GTSNPN and SVGIG (reference sequence). V was pared by 6 bases and J by 1 base, with 9 bases between. The CDR3 is 13 residues long. This clonotype was recorded at least ten times. Building of the TCR beta libraries involved iRepertoire HTBI primers and Arm-PCR of CDR3 regions. TCRdb reprocessed the multiplex PCR reads with MiXCR, giving one entry per CDR3 protein. Counted here are fewer than 650,000 distinct CDR3 sequences, about 16% occurring once; the ten biggest clones make up about 12%. The same specimen was also included in a second study, on T cells in Graves' hyperthyroidism and ophthalmopathy.

The sequence came from a man aged 18 to 29 with Graves disease. This chain connects TRBV30 to TRBJ2-2; D is undetermined. Sequencing used peripheral blood mononuclear cells (PBMCs), obtained at new diagnosis, from a patient treated with antithyroid drugs. The CDR3 loop is CACLPKNTGELFF. For the CDR3, the DNA is TGTGCCTGTCTCCCTAAGAACACCGGGGAGCTGTTTTTT.